The rows below give T cell receptor beta chains drawn from one sample of a study of a mutant IDH1 vaccine in newly diagnosed glioma. This table comes from immunoSEQ multiplex PCR, and its TCRdb copy is limited to in-frame clones, with some not included. The table shows fewer than 50,000 clones, with more than 90% occurring only once. Specimen: PBMCs, collected from a glioma patient treated with radiotherapy, temozolomide or both. The source is a man aged 18 to 29 with glioma. Both conserved end residues are part of each CDR3. The D gene is left open where the match is weak. The size of a clone is reported for some rows only, either as once, few or many, or as a class for expanded clones.

length | J | size | D | V | CDR3 | DNA
12 | TRBJ2-5 | once | . | TRBV30 | CAWTQLGETQYF | TGTGCCTGGACCCAATTGGGGGAGACCCAGTACTTC
11 | TRBJ1-2 | once | . | TRBV20-1 | CSASEGYGYTF | TGCAGTGCTAGCGAGGGGTATGGCTACACCTTC
15 | TRBJ1-5 | . | . | TRBV11-2 | CASSLASGSNQPQHF | TGTGCCAGCAGCTTAGCGTCGGGTAGCAATCAGCCCCAGCATTTT
14 | TRBJ1-4 | . | TRBD1 | TRBV7-9 | CASSLVGGTEKLFF | TGTGCCAGCAGCTTAGTAGGGGGCACTGAAAAACTGTTTTTT
12 | TRBJ2-1 | few | TRBD1 | TRBV28 | CASNSDRGAQFF | TGTGCCAGCAATTCAGACAGGGGCGCGCAGTTCTTC
15 | TRBJ2-7 | . | TRBD2 | TRBV6-5 | CASSNSGSLPREQYF | TGTGCCAGCAGTAATAGCGGGAGCCTACCCCGGGAGCAGTACTTC
14 | TRBJ1-1 | . | TRBD1 | TRBV4-3 | CASSHTGGRAEAFF | TGCGCCAGCAGCCATACAGGGGGCAGGGCTGAAGCTTTCTTT
11 | TRBJ1-1 | few | . | TRBV19 | CASRQYTEAFF | TGTGCCAGCAGACAGTACACTGAAGCTTTCTTT
15 | TRBJ1-2 | . | . | TRBV6-1 | CASSPSYGGDYGYTF | TGTGCCAGCAGCCCCTCGTACGGGGGCGACTATGGCTACACCTTC
13 | TRBJ2-7 | . | TRBD1 | TRBV27 | CASSLRTGYEQYF | TGTGCCAGCAGCCTCAGGACAGGCTACGAGCAGTACTTC
14 | TRBJ1-5 | . | TRBD1 | TRBV5-6 | CASRYRGGNQPQHF | TGTGCCAGCAGGTACAGGGGCGGCAATCAGCCCCAGCATTTT
15 | TRBJ2-3 | once | TRBD2 | TRBV4-3 | CASSQRGRATDTQYF | TGCGCCAGCAGCCAACGCGGGAGGGCCACAGATACGCAGTATTTT
14 | TRBJ2-7 | . | TRBD1 | TRBV9 | CASSVGLTGNEQYF | TGTGCCAGCAGCGTGGGGTTGACAGGGAACGAGCAGTACTTC
16 | TRBJ2-7 | . | TRBD2 | TRBV28 | CASSLLAGGPSYEQYF | TGTGCCAGCAGTTTACTAGCGGGAGGGCCATCGTACGAGCAGTACTTC
14 | TRBJ1-5 | . | . | TRBV6-1 | CASRWGSVNQPQHF | TGTGCCAGCAGGTGGGGTTCCGTTAATCAGCCCCAGCATTTT
16 | TRBJ1-5 | . | . | TRBV28 | CASSPRGGYSNQPQHF | TGTGCCAGCAGTCCGAGGGGGGGTTATAGCAATCAGCCCCAGCATTTT
15 | TRBJ2-3 | . | TRBD2 | TRBV29-1 | CSVVSGISSSDTQYF | TGCAGCGTAGTTAGCGGGATTTCGAGCTCTGATACGCAGTATTTT
14 | TRBJ2-5 | . | . | TRBV18 | CASSPRPSEETQYF | TGTGCCAGCTCACCGCGACCATCCGAGGAGACCCAGTACTTC
15 | TRBJ1-4 | . | . | TRBV7-2 | CASSLATATGEKLFF | TGTGCCAGCAGCTTAGCCACAGCAACAGGGGAAAAACTGTTTTTT
14 | TRBJ2-7 | . | . | TRBV4-1 | CASSQGLTTYEQYF | TGCGCCAGCAGCCAAGGCCTCACGACCTACGAGCAGTACTTC
15 | TRBJ1-3 | . | . | TRBV28 | CASRFRGTRGNTIYF | TGTGCCAGCAGATTCAGGGGAACGCGGGGAAACACCATATATTTT
14 | TRBJ2-7 | . | . | TRBV14 | CASSQARWGSEQYF | TGTGCCAGCAGCCAGGCTCGCTGGGGGAGCGAGCAGTACTTC
13 | TRBJ1-2 | . | TRBD1 | TRBV5-4 | CASSFDRGYGYTF | TGTGCCAGCAGCTTCGACAGGGGTTATGGCTACACCTTC
15 | TRBJ2-7 | . | . | TRBV2 | CASSEGEAPYDEQYF | TGTGCCAGCAGTGAAGGGGAGGCTCCCTATGACGAGCAGTACTTC
14 | TRBJ2-6 | . | . | TRBV6-5 | CASSQISGANVLTF | TGTGCCAGCAGTCAAATCTCTGGGGCCAACGTCCTGACTTTC